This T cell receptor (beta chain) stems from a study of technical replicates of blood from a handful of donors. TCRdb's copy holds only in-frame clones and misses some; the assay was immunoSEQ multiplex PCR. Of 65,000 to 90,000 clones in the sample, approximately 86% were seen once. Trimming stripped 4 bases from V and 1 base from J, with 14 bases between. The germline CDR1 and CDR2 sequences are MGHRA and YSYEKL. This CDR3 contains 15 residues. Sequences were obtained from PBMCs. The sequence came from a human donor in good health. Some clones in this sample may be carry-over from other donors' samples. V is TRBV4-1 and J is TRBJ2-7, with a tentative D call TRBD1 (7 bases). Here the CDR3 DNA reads TGCGCCAGCAGCCGAGAGCCAGGGGGGTCCTACGAGCAGTACTTC. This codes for CASSREPGGSYEQYF.